This TCR beta chain was documented in a study of T-cell reconstitution after alpha-beta-depleted transplantation in children. Unique molecular identifiers were used to barcode this TCRbeta library. MiXCR, run by TCRdb on the PCR reads, gives a single entry per CDR3 protein. This sample carries roughly 220,000 distinct CDR3 sequences, approximately 12% of them seen once, and the ten largest clones take roughly 2.8%. This clonotype was seen many times. The CDR3 length is 17 residues. From germline, CDR1 is MDHEN and CDR2 SYDVKM. V was clipped by 3 bases and J by 4 bases; unmatched bases: 9. This sequence was found in a human donor who donated a stem cell graft to a child with acute lymphoblastic leukemia. V and J are TRBV28 and TRBJ2-2, with 9 bases that match TRBD1. The material sequenced was PBMCs from the stem cell graft donor, taken from the stem cell graft. CDR3 nucleotides: TGTGCCAGCAGTTTGGTAGCCGGACAGGGGTTCACCGGGGAGCTGTTTTTT. Encoded protein: CASSLVAGQGFTGELFF.